These T cell receptor beta chains were read from a single sample in a study of cytomegalovirus exposure and HLA in healthy donors. Produced via immunoSEQ multiplex PCR; TCRdb's table is partial and in-frame only. The data contain a few hundred thousand clones, around four fifths of them singletons. Sequencing was performed on PBMCs. Source of these receptors: a woman aged 55-69 years in good health and CMV-seropositive. CDR3s include the opening cysteine and the closing phenylalanine or tryptophan. A D gene is named only where the DNA matches it firmly. Clone size is stated in some rows and not others, as once, few, many or a class when expanded.

J gene | D gene | V gene | clone size | CDR3 protein | CDR3 DNA
TRBJ2-7 | NA | TRBV7-2 | NA | CASSPAGAFDEQYF | TGTGCCAGCAGCCCAGCGGGTGCCTTCGACGAGCAGTACTTC
TRBJ1-2 | NA | TRBV19 | NA | CASSIQGFGYTF | TGTGCCAGTAGTATACAGGGGTTTGGCTACACCTTC
TRBJ1-4 | TRBD1 | TRBV10-3 | NA | CAISESGQGVSEKLFF | TGTGCCATCAGTGAGTCAGGACAGGGGGTATCAGAAAAACTGTTTTTT
TRBJ2-7 | TRBD2 | TRBV7-2 | NA | CASSLQGAGDEQYF | TGTGCCAGCAGCTTGCAGGGAGCGGGGGACGAGCAGTACTTC
TRBJ1-1 | NA | TRBV27 | NA | CASSPGGTEAFF | TGTGCCAGCTCCCCGGGAGGGACTGAAGCTTTCTTT
TRBJ2-7 | TRBD1 | TRBV20-1 | few | CSGDRAYEQYF | TGCAGCGGGGACAGGGCCTACGAGCAGTACTTC
TRBJ2-7 | NA | TRBV10-2 | few | CASSSLGYEQYF | TGCGCCAGCAGTTCTCTCGGCTACGAGCAGTACTTC
TRBJ1-3 | NA | TRBV27 | few | CASSLWYGSGNTIYF | TGTGCCAGCAGTTTATGGTACGGGAGCGGAAACACCATATATTTT
TRBJ2-7 | NA | TRBV5-1 | NA | CASSSVGTSSYEQYF | TGCGCCAGCAGCTCGGTCGGGACTTCGTCCTACGAGCAGTACTTC
TRBJ2-7 | TRBD2 | TRBV19 | NA | CASSRPGTSLGEQYF | TGTGCCAGTAGTCGGCCCGGGACTAGTCTCGGCGAGCAGTACTTC
TRBJ1-2 | TRBD1 | TRBV9 | once | CASSVAGTGGLYGYTF | TGTGCCAGCAGCGTAGCCGGGACAGGGGGCCTCTATGGCTACACCTTC
TRBJ1-1 | TRBD1 | TRBV6-5 | NA | CASTRTGDTEAFF | TGTGCCAGCACCCGGACAGGGGACACTGAAGCTTTCTTT
TRBJ1-1 | NA | TRBV30 | NA | CAWTPNARVSTEAFF | TGTGCCTGGACCCCGAACGCCCGGGTGTCCACTGAAGCTTTCTTT